These 32 T cell receptor beta chains share one sample of origin, sequenced in a study of shared clonotypes between healthy human individuals. TCRdb's copy holds only in-frame clones and misses some; the assay was immunoSEQ multiplex PCR. The sample holds about 490,000 clones, 81% seen once. The sample taken for sequencing was PBMCs. Receptors were obtained from a woman aged 40 to 50 in good health. Some clones in this sample may be carry-over from other donors' samples.

This rearrangement joins TRBV10-3 to TRBJ2-7; D uncertain. The V end was cut by 10 bases, the J end by 5 bases, with 18 bases between. This CDR3 region has 13 residues. Germline V gene sequence: CDR1 ENHRY, CDR2 SYGVKD. CDR3 nucleotides: TGTGCCAGCGTGGAGAGTGATACGGACGAGCAGTACTTC. It encodes CASVESDTDEQYF.

In nucleotides, the CDR3 is TGTGCCAGCAGTCCGAACCCCCCCGAGCAGTTCTTC. This gives the protein CASSPNPPEQFF. V gene TRBV7-3 combines with J gene TRBJ2-1; D is unclear. Trimming took 6 bases from V and 10 from J, leaving 13 bases between them. This CDR3 comprises 12 residues. Germline CDR1 SGHTA, CDR2 FQGTGA.

This rearrangement joins TRBV7-2 to TRBJ1-3; no reliable D call. The CDR3 extends over 16 amino acids. V was pared by 4 bases and J by 0 bases, with 13 bases between. Germline values: CDR1 SGHTA, CDR2 FQGNSA. The CDR3 region is CASSSRPISSGNTIYF. The DNA of the CDR3 is TGTGCCAGCAGCTCCAGACCGATTAGCTCTGGAAACACCATATATTTT.

Concerning this clone: This sequence may be a read error, since a much larger clone differs from it by one base. CDR3 DNA sequence: TGTGCCAGCAGCCCCTCCGCAGGCCTCTCTGGGTCCAACGTCCTGACTTTC. This gives the protein CASSPSAGLSGSNVLTF. The chain uses TRBV28 and TRBJ2-6; no definite D call. Germline V gene lookup returns CDR1 MDHEN and CDR2 SYDVKM. CDR3 length: 17 amino acids.

V is TRBV28 and J is TRBJ1-5, with D tentatively TRBD1 (6 bases). Between the trimmed V and J ends, which lost 1 base and 6 bases, there was a span of 10 bases. Germline CDR1 is MDHEN and CDR2 is SYDVKM. This CDR3 is built from 14 residues. CDR3 region: CASSLSAGAQPQHF. The CDR3 region has the DNA TGTGCCAGCAGTTTATCGGCAGGGGCTCAGCCCCAGCATTTT.

In its sample, this clone was seen many times. V usage is TRBV2 and J usage is TRBJ2-2; the D gene is possibly TRBD2 (5 bases). Trimming cost V 6 bases and J 6 bases, with 11 bases left between them. The CDR3 has 13 residues. CDR1 is SNHLY, CDR2 FYNNEI, per germline. The CDR3 DNA is TGTGCCAGCAGCCAACTAGAAGCCGGGGAGCTGTTTTTT. Translation gives CASSQLEAGELFF. Looking up the rest from reference TRBV2 and TRBJ2-2 gives the full variable domain: EPEVTQTPSHQVTQMGQEVILRCVPISNHLYFYWYRQILGQKVEFLVSFYNNEISEKSEIFDDQFSVERPDGSNFTLKIRSTKLEDSAMYFCASSQLEAGELFFGEGSRLTVL.

The gene calls are TRBV7-9 and TRBJ1-2, with D unresolved. This CDR3 contains 10 residues. In germline, CDR1 is SEHNR, CDR2 FQNEAQ (reference sequence). Deletions cut 5 bases from V and 5 bases from J, with 3 bases between. CDR3 nucleotides: TGTGCCAGCAGCATTTATGGCTACACCTTC. Translating it yields CASSIYGYTF.

This clone was observed a few times. This chain uses TRBV7-6 with TRBJ1-1; the D gene is possibly TRBD1 (5 bases). Germline V gene lookup returns CDR1 SGHVS and CDR2 FNYEAQ. The CDR3 loop spans 14 amino acids. Trimming took off 4 bases at V and 1 base at J, with 10 bases between the two ends. CDR3 nucleotide sequence: TGTGCCAGCAGCTCCGGGACGGGGAACACTGAAGCTTTCTTT. Translation: CASSSGTGNTEAFF.

In the case of this clone: Other DNA sequences from this sample encode an identical CDR3 as well. The CDR3 region is CASSPDSNQPQHF. The CDR3 bases are TGTGCCAGCAGTCCTGATAGCAATCAGCCCCAGCATTTT. The chain uses TRBV7-2 and TRBJ1-5; D uncertain. This CDR3 is built from 13 residues. V lost 6 bases and J lost 0, with 6 bases in between. Germline V lookup: CDR1 SGHTA, CDR2 FQGNSA.

The chain employs TRBV4-2 and TRBJ2-7; 8 positions agree with TRBD2. There are 14 residues in the CDR3. CDR1 LGHNA and CDR2 YNFKEQ come from the germline V gene. Trimming took 4 bases from V and 7 from J; bases not matched to a gene: 9. The CDR3 sequence: CASSPGTRAGEQYF. The CDR3 nucleotides are TGTGCCAGCAGCCCCGGGACTAGGGCGGGGGAGCAGTACTTC.

This rearrangement joins TRBV7-9 to TRBJ2-7; TRBD1 matches at 7 bases. CDR1 SEHNR and CDR2 FQNEAQ come from the germline V gene (reference sequence). This CDR3 is 14 amino acids long. V lost 4 bases to trimming and J lost 3 bases; unmatched junction nucleotides: 6. In nucleotides, the CDR3 is TGTGCCAGCAGCTCCCGGGACAGATACTACGAGCAGTACTTC. Translation gives CASSSRDRYYEQYF.

This clone was seen at least ten times. Other DNA sequences in the same sample also yield this CDR3. The gene calls are TRBV7-2 and TRBJ2-7; perhaps D is TRBD1 or TRBD2 (5 bases each). Germline V gives CDR1 SGHTA, CDR2 FQGNSA. CDR3 length: 16 amino acids. Trimming cost V 1 base and J 2 bases, with 15 bases left between them. The CDR3 protein is CASSLVEGIGAYEQYF. For the CDR3, the DNA is TGTGCCAGCAGCTTAGTCGAGGGGATTGGGGCCTACGAGCAGTACTTC.

Note on this clone: The likely explanation is a read error, given a far larger clone one base away. The chain couples TRBV6-5 to TRBJ2-7; D uncertain. CDR1 MNHEY and CDR2 SVGAGI come from the germline V gene. V was pared by 9 bases and J by 3 bases, with 15 bases between. The CDR3 contains 13 residues. CDR3 DNA sequence: TGTGCCAGTCGGGCGAGTGGAAACTACGAGCAGTACTTC. It yields the protein CASRASGNYEQYF.

The chain joins TRBV5-1 to TRBJ2-2; possible D gene TRBD2, 6 bases. Trimming took off 0 bases at V and 6 bases at J, with 12 bases between the two ends. The CDR3 is 15 amino acids. CDR1 is SGHRS and CDR2 is YFSETQ in the germline V gene. CDR3 in DNA: TGCGCCAGCAGCTTGGTGGAGGGTTTACCCGGGGAGCTGTTTTTT. It translates to CASSLVEGLPGELFF.

Turning to this clone: This is likely an artifact of a read error, given a far larger clone one base away. The chain employs TRBV7-2 and TRBJ1-4, with D hard to call. In germline, CDR1 is SGHTA, CDR2 FQGNSA. The germline V and J ends were trimmed by 5 bases and 0 bases, with 13 bases remaining between them. CDR3 length: 16 amino acids. The CDR3 sequence is CASSLAAAATNEKLFF. CDR3 sequence (DNA): TGTGCCAGCAGCCTTGCTGCGGCCGCAACTAATGAAAAACTGTTTTTT.

The V gene is TRBV10-3, the J gene TRBJ1-2, with D tentatively TRBD1 (5 bases). CDR3 length: 13 amino acids. V was shortened by 6 bases and J by 5 bases, with 13 bases between the two germline ends. CDR1 and CDR2 from the germline V gene are ENHRY and SYGVKD. The CDR3 bases are TGTGCCATCAGGAAAGGGACTTTATATGGCTACACCTTC. This encodes CAIRKGTLYGYTF.

V is TRBV12-2 and J is TRBJ2-1; the DNA was not used to check the table's D call, TRBD2. TRBV12-2 is classified as a pseudogene. This CDR3 region has 16 residues. The CDR3 region is CASRRGLAGQYNEQFF. DNA of the CDR3: TGTGCAAGTCGCCGAGGACTAGCGGGACAATACAATGAGCAGTTCTTC.

This clone was observed a handful of times. This chain joins TRBV10-3 and TRBJ1-5; D perhaps matches TRBD1 (6 bases). V lost 2 bases, J lost 1 base, and 6 bases lay in between. Germline V gene data show CDR1 as ENHRY and CDR2 as SYGVKD. CDR3 length equals 14 residues. The CDR3 reads CAISEGQSNQPQHF. The CDR3, as DNA: TGTGCCATCAGTGAGGGACAGAGCAATCAGCCCCAGCATTTT.

Regarding this clone: A far larger clone is one nucleotide away, so this likely arose from a read error. The genes are TRBV5-1 and TRBJ2-1; 9 positions match TRBD2. This CDR3 contains 15 residues. Germline V gene data show CDR1 as SGHRS and CDR2 as YFSETQ. CDR3 region: CASSLSLAGNNKQFF. The CDR3 DNA is TGCGCCAGCAGCTTGAGTCTAGCGGGGAACAATAAGCAGTTCTTC.

In this sample, this clone turned up once. Since a far larger clone is one base different, this is likely a read error. The chain's CDR3 is CASRRTWKDEQYF. DNA for the CDR3: TGCGCCAGCAGACGGACATGGAAAGACGAGCAGTACTTC. The rearrangement joins TRBV4-1 to TRBJ2-7, with a tentative D call TRBD1 (5 bases). V was shortened by 6 bases and J by 5 bases, with 14 bases between the two germline ends. Germline assignment: CDR1 MGHRA and CDR2 YSYEKL. This CDR3 region has 13 residues.

With respect to this clone: A far larger clone is only one base removed, so a read error is likely. The chain employs TRBV29-1 and TRBJ1-1; tentative D call: TRBD1 (5 bases). Germline V gene data show CDR1 as SQVTM and CDR2 as ANQGSEA. Trimming stripped 4 bases from V and 2 bases from J, with 14 bases between. The CDR3 loop spans 14 amino acids. The CDR3 reads CSVVNPGINTEAFF. As DNA, the CDR3 is TGCAGCGTTGTTAATCCAGGGATTAACACTGAAGCTTTCTTT.

The V gene is TRBV18, the J gene TRBJ2-3; tentative D call: TRBD2 (5 bases). The CDR3 has 13 amino acids. Per the germline V gene, CDR1 is KGHSH and CDR2 is LQKENI. The V gene lost 0 bases and the J gene lost 10 bases, with 11 bases spanning the gap. Written as DNA, the CDR3 is TGTGCCAGCTCACCACCGTTCGGGCGGGCGCAGTATTTT. Its translation is CASSPPFGRAQYF.

This chain links TRBV5-6 with TRBJ1-2, with TRBD1 as a possible D gene (6 bases). In germline, CDR1 is SGHDT, CDR2 YYEEEE. Trimming shortened V by 3 bases and J by 4 bases, and 13 bases separated the two germline ends. This CDR3 spans 14 amino acids. As DNA, the CDR3 is TGTGCCAGCAGCTCGTCAGGGGAGGTCTATGGCTACACCTTC. Amino acid sequence: CASSSSGEVYGYTF.

As regards this clone: This likely stems from a read error, as it lies one base from a far larger clone. The rearrangement links TRBV11-2 to TRBJ2-7; the D gene is possibly TRBD2 (6 bases). CDR1 and CDR2 from the germline V gene are SGHAT and FQNNGV. The CDR3 sequence is 14 residues long. The chain's CDR3 is CASSHGLRGEEQHF. The CDR3 DNA follows: TGTGCCAGCAGTCACGGACTACGTGGTGAGGAGCAGCACTTC.

Worth noting for this clone: The likely explanation is a read error, given a far larger clone one base away. The rearrangement uses TRBV29-1 and TRBJ2-7; tentatively, D is TRBD2 (6 bases). V dropped 7 bases and J dropped 2 bases, with 15 bases sitting between them. CDR1 is SQVTM, CDR2 ANQGSEA, per germline. CDR3 length equals 13 residues. The CDR3, as DNA: TGCAGCGCTACGGGAGTCCTGGCCTACGAGCAGTACTTC. Translated, it gives CSATGVLAYEQYF.

The chain is built from TRBV7-9 and TRBJ2-7; D gene unclear. V was cut by 7 bases and J by 3 bases, with 10 bases left in between. CDR1 SEHNR and CDR2 FQNEAQ come from the germline V gene (reference sequence). The CDR3 runs 12 residues. CDR3: CASTNSNYEQYF. The CDR3 coding sequence is TGTGCCAGCACCAACAGCAACTACGAGCAGTACTTC.

This sequence joins TRBV10-3 and TRBJ2-2, with 7 bases matching TRBD1. J gave up 8 bases and V 6 bases, and 6 bases lay outside the gene matches. The CDR3 spans 13 residues. Germline CDR1 is ENHRY and CDR2 is SYGVKD. As DNA, the CDR3 is TGTGCCATCAGCGTCGACAGGGTTGGGGAGCTGTTTTTT. Translating it yields CAISVDRVGELFF.

The gene calls are TRBV9 and TRBJ2-1; TRBD2 matches at 10 bases. Germline CDR1 reads SGDLS; CDR2 reads YYNGEE. CDR3 length: 16 amino acids. Trimming at V came to 0 bases and at J to 10 bases, leaving 10 bases not matched to a gene. CDR3 region: CASSVARTSGRHEQFF. CDR3 sequence (DNA): TGTGCCAGCAGCGTAGCACGGACTAGCGGACGGCACGAGCAGTTCTTC. The whole variable domain, filled in from reference TRBV9 and TRBJ2-1, reads DSGVTQTPKHLITATGQRVTLRCSPRSGDLSVYWYQQSLDQGLQFLIQYYNGEERAKGNILERFSAQQFPDLHSELNLSSLELGDSALYFCASSVARTSGRHEQFFGPGTRLTVL.

The chain has TRBV10-3 and TRBJ2-1; TRBD1 matches at 8 bases. Germline loops: CDR1 ENHRY, CDR2 SYGVKD. The CDR3 loop spans 14 amino acids. Trimming at V came to 3 bases and at J to 9 bases, leaving 7 bases not matched to a gene. CDR3 sequence reads: CAISDQGQVTEQFF. The DNA of the CDR3 is TGTGCCATCAGTGACCAGGGACAGGTGACTGAGCAGTTCTTC.

This chain uses TRBV6-6 with TRBJ2-7, with TRBD1 identical over 10 bases. V gave up 7 bases and J gave up 6 bases; unmatched junction bases: 12. Looked up from germline, CDR1 is MNHNY and CDR2 is SVGAGI (reference sequence). The CDR3 loop spans 15 amino acids. CDR3 sequence reads: CASNLRGQGISEQYF. For the CDR3, the DNA is TGTGCCAGCAACCTCCGGGGACAGGGGATCTCCGAGCAGTACTTC.

This clone was seen only a few times. The V gene is TRBV11-2, the J gene TRBJ2-7; D remains ambiguous. From germline, CDR1 is SGHAT and CDR2 FQNNGV. CDR3 size: 13 residues. The V end lost 5 bases, the J end lost 7 bases, and 15 bases lay between the germline ends. CDR3 coding DNA: TGTGCCAGCAGCGTCGAGTCAGGAAGGGAGCAGTACTTC. Residues: CASSVESGREQYF.

The gene calls are TRBV7-3 and TRBJ2-1; 13 bases map to TRBD2. The ends lost 6 bases at V and 8 bases at J; junction bases unmatched: 7. CDR3 length: 15 residues. Per the germline V gene, CDR1 is SGHTA and CDR2 is FQGTGA. The CDR3 sequence: CASSYRTSGRDEQFF. In DNA form, the CDR3 reads TGTGCCAGCAGTTATCGGACTAGCGGGAGAGATGAGCAGTTCTTC. Supplemented by reference TRBV7-3 and TRBJ2-1, the full variable domain reads GAGVSQTPSNKVTEKGKYVELRCDPISGHTALYWYRQSLGQGPEFLIYFQGTGAADDSGLPNDRFFAVRPEGSVSTLKIQRTERGDSAVYLCASSYRTSGRDEQFFGPGTRLTVL.